This T cell receptor beta chain was sequenced during a study of T cell responses to AZD1222 COVID-19 vaccine. Study outcomes and limitations: Clonal diversity may have been underestimated, and the donors were mostly white British, with more females than males.

Germline V lookup: CDR1 MDHEN, CDR2 SYDVKM. This CDR3 has 14 residues. V lost 6 bases to trimming and J lost 7 bases, with 16 bases between them. Concerning this clone: Its antigen is unidentified.

Assay: immunoSEQ multiplex PCR; the TCRdb copy retains only in-frame clones and omits some. The sample includes around 130,000 clones, roughly nine tenths seen only once; the top ten take more than 4.5%. The material was peripheral blood, obtained on day 0 of AZD1222 vaccination. The rearrangement links TRBV28 to TRBJ1-5, with TRBD1 as a possible D gene (5 bases). The source is an adult in good health. DNA of the CDR3: TGTGCCAGCAGATATCTTTGGGGGTGGCAGCCCCAGCATTTT. Protein: CASRYLWGWQPQHF.